This TCR beta chain was recorded in a study of cytomegalovirus exposure and HLA in healthy donors. Study details: Roughly 85 million unique TCRs from HLA-typed donors were held in an early release of data. Broader study findings: Later analysis demonstrated an association between a missense DCLRE1C variant and TCR beta V- and J-gene trimming. TCR beta chains associated with HLA were, in a later analysis, more clonally expanded than equally common others.

In regard to this clone: What it binds is not known.

Germline-derived CDR1 and CDR2 are SGDLS and YYNGEE. Trimming cost V 2 bases and J 2 bases; bases outside gene matches: 2. The CDR3 is 15 residues long. 13 Jbeta primers and 60 Vbeta primers were used for the PCR. In the original workflow: In a later analysis, 10 million to 11 million of tens of millions of unique beta chains occurred in at least two donors. Data came from immunoSEQ multiplex PCR; TCRdb stores just in-frame clones and leaves some out. V and J calls and clone size are as listed in that table; D and trimming were resolved from the DNA. This table holds around 140,000 clones. V gene TRBV9 combines with J gene TRBJ2-1; TRBD1 aligns across 9 bases. The sequenced sample consisted of PBMCs. This TCR came from a woman aged 35 to 49 in good health and CMV-seronegative. CDR3 amino acids: CASSVGDRAYNEQFF. The CDR3 DNA follows: TGTGCCAGCAGCGTGGGGGACAGGGCCTACAATGAGCAGTTCTTC.